This T cell receptor (beta chain) was captured in a study of Tregs in tolerant kidney transplant recipients (dated by TCRdb to about 2019). About the investigation overall: The transplants used related donors with nonmyeloablative bone marrow transplantation, and mixed chimerism in the human trials was transient. TCRbeta sequencing was used in the study to identify donor-specific regulatory T cells before combined kidney and bone marrow transplantation, and the identified cells were then tracked after transplant.

Remarks on this clone: The antigen this receptor binds is unknown. No much larger clone is present one base from it, and per-base qualities are unavailable.

For TCRbeta CDR3 sequencing, genomic DNA from the sorted cells was extracted using the QIAGEN DNeasy Blood and Tissue Kit. High-throughput TCRbeta CDR3 sequencing, including PCR amplification with bias correction and internal controls, was performed commercially through immunoSEQ. As for how the authors treated the data: Unique productive TCRbeta sequences were defined by CDR3 nucleotide sequence when primers matched and otherwise by CDR3 amino acid sequence together with Vbeta and Jbeta genes. As a correction for sorting error, sequences shared between sorted populations at a frequency ratio of 2:1 or less were discarded, and the remaining shared sequences were assigned to the higher population. A sequence counted as donor-reactive if, in CFSE-low cells, the sequence had a frequency of at least 0.01% and was expanded at least 5-fold compared with unstimulated cells. Repertoire divergence was quantified by Jensen-Shannon divergence calculated from the top 100 TCRbeta sequences ranked by frequency. When a sample had multiple sequencing runs, each run was corrected for sorting error separately and the runs were then pooled. The immuneACCESS repertoire file appears here via TCRdb, limited to in-frame rearrangements. These files lack a portion of the clones; in checked studies, under half of the deficit traces to unresolved V genes, and the cause of the others is not known. Clone size and the V and J calls come from that table; the DNA yielded D and trimming. In all, the sample holds around 70,000 clones, and 92% of those were seen once. Roughly 11% of the sample rests with the top ten.

CDR3 length: 13 amino acids, cysteine to phenylalanine. The read is trimmed to its CDR3 DNA, 39 bases read in frame from base 1. The V and J ends are trimmed by 4 bases and 8 bases, leaving 13 bases between them. As encoded in the germline V gene (reference sequence), CDR1 is SGHNT while CDR2 is YYREEE. The paper as a whole reports these results and caveats: Biological reproducibility was not directly addressed, though technical replication error appeared minimal. PCR primers changed over time for some patients, so nucleotide-level comparison across those patients' samples was not possible. Because the study included only a small number of patients, the results must be confirmed in larger populations and under other immunosuppression protocols. Expanding Tregs with activated donor B cells appeared to identify the most biologically relevant and donor-specific TCRbeta repertoire. In tolerant patients, the expansion of donor-specific Tregs was greater than global Treg expansion, suggesting that the expansion was antigen-driven rather than nonspecific.

The label giving this sample's time point can be read as: blood sample drawn before combined kidney and bone marrow transplant. Unstimulated Tregs (CD4+CD25+CD127-), CD4+ non-Tregs (CD4+CD25-), CD4 and CD8 cells were FACS-sorted from thawed PBMCs. 4 combined kidney and bone marrow transplant recipients from the ITN036ST trial were included as patients, and samples were available only from these trial subjects. Healthy control blood was processed to PBMCs by Ficoll density gradient and cryopreserved, and patient PBMCs were collected before and after transplant. This sample comprised CD8+ T cells from blood, obtained before the transplant. The chain is encoded by TRBV5-4 joined to TRBJ2-4, and perhaps TRBD2 as D gene, on 6 matching bases. The clonotype comes from a human donor who received a combined kidney and bone marrow transplant. Here is the DNA: TGTGCCAGCAGCGCCGGACTAACGGACATTCAGTACTTC. It is translated as CASSAGLTDIQYF.